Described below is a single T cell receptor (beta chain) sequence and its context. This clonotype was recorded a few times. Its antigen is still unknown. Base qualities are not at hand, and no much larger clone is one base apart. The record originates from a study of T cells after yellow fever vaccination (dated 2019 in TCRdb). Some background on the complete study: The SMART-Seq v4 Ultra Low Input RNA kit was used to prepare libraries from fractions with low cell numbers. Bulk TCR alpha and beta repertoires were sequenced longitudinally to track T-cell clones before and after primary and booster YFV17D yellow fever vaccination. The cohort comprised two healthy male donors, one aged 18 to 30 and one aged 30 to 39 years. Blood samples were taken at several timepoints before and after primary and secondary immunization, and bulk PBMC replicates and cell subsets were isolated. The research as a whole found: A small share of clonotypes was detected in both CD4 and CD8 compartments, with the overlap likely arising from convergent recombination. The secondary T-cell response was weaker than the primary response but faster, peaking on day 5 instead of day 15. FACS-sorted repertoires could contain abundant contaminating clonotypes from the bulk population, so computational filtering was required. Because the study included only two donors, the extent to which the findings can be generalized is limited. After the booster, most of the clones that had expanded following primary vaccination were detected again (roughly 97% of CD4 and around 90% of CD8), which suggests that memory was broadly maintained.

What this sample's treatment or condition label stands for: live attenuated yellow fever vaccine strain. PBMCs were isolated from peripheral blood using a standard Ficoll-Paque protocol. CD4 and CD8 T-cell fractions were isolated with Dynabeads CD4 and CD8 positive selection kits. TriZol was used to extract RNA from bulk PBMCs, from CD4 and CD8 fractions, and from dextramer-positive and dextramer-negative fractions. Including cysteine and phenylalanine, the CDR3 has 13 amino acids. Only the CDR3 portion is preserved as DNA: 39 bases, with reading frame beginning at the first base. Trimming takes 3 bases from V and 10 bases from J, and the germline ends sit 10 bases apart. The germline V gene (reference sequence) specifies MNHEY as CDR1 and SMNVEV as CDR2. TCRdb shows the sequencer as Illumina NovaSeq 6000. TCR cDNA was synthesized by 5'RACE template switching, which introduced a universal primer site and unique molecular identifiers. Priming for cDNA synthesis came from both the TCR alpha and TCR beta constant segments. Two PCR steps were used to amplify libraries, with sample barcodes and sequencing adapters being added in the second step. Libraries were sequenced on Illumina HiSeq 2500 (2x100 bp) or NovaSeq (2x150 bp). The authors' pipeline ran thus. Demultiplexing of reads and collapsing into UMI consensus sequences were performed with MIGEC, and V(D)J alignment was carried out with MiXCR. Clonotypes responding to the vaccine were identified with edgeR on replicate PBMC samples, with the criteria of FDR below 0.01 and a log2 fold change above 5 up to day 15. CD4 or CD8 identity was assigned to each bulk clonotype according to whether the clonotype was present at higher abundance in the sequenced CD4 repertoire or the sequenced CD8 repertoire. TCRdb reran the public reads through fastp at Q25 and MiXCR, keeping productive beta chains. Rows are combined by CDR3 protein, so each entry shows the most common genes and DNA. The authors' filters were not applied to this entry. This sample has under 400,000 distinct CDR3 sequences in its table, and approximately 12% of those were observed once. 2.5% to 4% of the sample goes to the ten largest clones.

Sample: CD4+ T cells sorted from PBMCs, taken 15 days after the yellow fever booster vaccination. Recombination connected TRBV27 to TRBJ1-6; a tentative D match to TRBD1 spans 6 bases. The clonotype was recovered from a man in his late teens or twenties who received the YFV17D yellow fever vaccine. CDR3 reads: CASSFYRESPLHF. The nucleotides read TGTGCCAGCAGTTTCTACAGGGAGTCACCCCTCCACTTT.